This passage covers 15 T cell receptor beta chains from one sample sequenced in a study of blood T cell repertoires in COVID-19. Method: immunoSEQ multiplex PCR; TCRdb's copy keeps in-frame clones and lacks some. The top ten clones hold around 6.5% of a sample with 220,000 or so clones, about nine tenths of them seen once. The specimen was peripheral blood. The receptor set was obtained from a man between 60 and 75 years old who had recovered from COVID-19.

The chain carries TRBV5-4 and TRBJ2-5; the D gene is possibly TRBD1 (7 bases). The germline V gene has CDR1 SGHNT and CDR2 YYREEE (reference sequence). CDR3 size: 15 residues. The V end was cut by 4 bases, the J end by 7 bases, with 20 bases between. The CDR3 region is CASSALTGTLGTQYF. CDR3 DNA: TGTGCCAGCAGCGCTTTGACAGGGACTTTAGGGACCCAGTACTTC.

This chain uses TRBV6-5 with TRBJ1-1, with D uncertain. The germline V gene encodes CDR1 MNHEY and CDR2 SVGAGI. V was cut by 6 bases and J by 1 base, with 9 bases left in between. This CDR3 region has 13 residues. CDR3: CASSLQTNTEAFF. CDR3 coding DNA: TGTGCCAGCAGCCTACAGACGAACACTGAAGCTTTCTTT.

This chain links TRBV19 with TRBJ2-1, with TRBD1 matching over 11 bases. CDR1 is LNHDA and CDR2 is SQIVND in the germline V gene (reference sequence). Trimming cost V 7 bases and J 7 bases; bases outside gene matches: 3. The CDR3 runs to 13 residues. As DNA, the CDR3 is TGTGCCAGTATGGACAGGGGGCGTAATGAGCAGTTCTTC. Translation gives CASMDRGRNEQFF.

The CDR3 DNA reads as TGTGCCAGCAGTTACTCGGGGGAACAGGGTGGCTACGAGCAGTACTTC. This encodes CASSYSGEQGGYEQYF. The chain is built from TRBV6-7 and TRBJ2-7; D perhaps matches TRBD1 (6 bases). TRBV6-7 is known as an ORF, though its function is uncertain. The V and J ends lost 0 bases and 3 bases respectively, with 15 bases between them. This CDR3 is built from 16 residues.

This chain uses TRBV4-3 with TRBJ2-7, with 8 bases that match TRBD2. Losses at the gene ends were 3 bases for V and 2 bases for J; bases not matched to a gene: 12. The CDR3 extends over 17 amino acids. Per germline, CDR1 LGHNA and CDR2 YSLEER. The CDR3 nucleotides are TGCGCCAGCAGCCACTGGTCCGTCGGGACTAGACCCTACGAGCAGTACTTC. Translation gives CASSHWSVGTRPYEQYF.

The V gene is TRBV18, the J gene TRBJ2-7, with 13 bases identical to TRBD2. The CDR3 has 18 residues. Trimming at V came to 3 bases and at J to 7 bases, leaving 15 bases not matched to a gene. Per the germline V gene, CDR1 is KGHSH and CDR2 is LQKENI. The CDR3 loop is CASSPSPTSGGAGGEQYF. The CDR3 region has the DNA TGTGCCAGCTCACCCTCCCCCACTAGCGGGGGGGCGGGGGGTGAGCAGTACTTC.

The rearrangement links TRBV5-1 to TRBJ2-5, with 11 bases matching TRBD2. The CDR3 has 17 residues. Germline CDR1 reads SGHRS; CDR2 reads YFSETQ. J was trimmed by 1 base and V by 0 bases; bases with no gene match: 5. CDR3 in DNA: TGCGCCAGCAGCTTGGGACTAGCGGGGAGCCTCCAAGAGACCCAGTACTTC. Amino acids: CASSLGLAGSLQETQYF.

The chain has TRBV5-1 and TRBJ2-7, with D possibly being TRBD2 (6 bases). Trimming pared 4 bases from V and 5 bases from J, leaving 13 bases between. The CDR3 consists of 13 residues. Germline V lookup: CDR1 SGHRS, CDR2 YFSETQ. In DNA form, the CDR3 reads TGCGCCAGCAGCCGGGACTTTATTAACGAGCAGTACTTC. Translating it yields CASSRDFINEQYF.

The gene calls are TRBV30 and TRBJ2-2; weak D call: TRBD1 (6 bases). CDR1 is GTSNPN and CDR2 is SVGIG in the germline V gene (reference sequence). This CDR3 is built from 14 residues. V lost 5 bases to trimming and J lost 3 bases, with 13 bases between them. Written as DNA, the CDR3 is TGTGCCTGGCGAATCGGGACATACACCGGGGAGCTGTTTTTT. It specifies CAWRIGTYTGELFF.

The chain recombines TRBV4-3 with TRBJ2-5, with 8 bases lining up with TRBD1. CDR1 LGHNA and CDR2 YSLEER come from the germline V gene. The CDR3 has 15 amino acids. V lost 2 bases to trimming and J lost 5 bases; unmatched junction nucleotides: 7. CDR3 protein: CASSQQDRARETQYF. CDR3 DNA sequence: TGCGCCAGCAGCCAACAGGACAGGGCGCGGGAGACCCAGTACTTC.

This chain joins TRBV3-1 (or the pseudogene TRBV3-2) and TRBJ2-7; D may be TRBD1 (6 bases). This CDR3 contains 16 residues. The ends were cut back, 3 bases at V and 3 bases at J, with 18 bases in the middle. The germline V gene encodes CDR1 LGHDT and CDR2 YNNKEL (reference sequence). The CDR3 DNA reads TGTGCCAGCAGCCAGGGTTCGGGACACCAAATCTACGAGCAGTACTTC. Translation gives CASSQGSGHQIYEQYF.

The chain couples TRBV7-9 to TRBJ2-1, with 13 bases fitting TRBD2. CDR3 size: 15 residues. With V trimmed by 5 bases and J by 8 bases, 6 bases remained unmatched. The germline gives CDR1 SEHNR, CDR2 FQNEAQ (reference sequence). Here the CDR3 reads CASSLTSGGAYEQFF. DNA of the CDR3: TGTGCCAGCAGCCTTACTAGCGGGGGGGCCTATGAGCAGTTCTTC.

The chain is built from TRBV11-3 and TRBJ2-1; 7 nucleotides match TRBD1. This CDR3 spans 14 amino acids. Germline values: CDR1 SGHNT, CDR2 YENEEA. Germline trimming cut 6 bases from V and 5 bases from J; bases unmatched to any gene: 7. The CDR3 DNA sequence: TGTGCCAGCAGTCCTGGGACAGTTGACAATGAGCAGTTCTTC. It is translated as CASSPGTVDNEQFF.

This chain connects TRBV11-2 to TRBJ2-7; 7 positions agree with TRBD1. This CDR3 comprises 16 residues. Germline trimming cut 1 base from V and 2 bases from J; bases unmatched to any gene: 8. Germline V gives CDR1 SGHAT, CDR2 FQNNGV. CDR3 amino acids: CASSLGSGQGAYEQYF. The DNA for the CDR3 is TGTGCCAGCAGCTTAGGATCCGGGCAGGGGGCCTACGAGCAGTACTTC.

The J gene is TRBJ1-1, the V gene TRBV7-8; D gene uncertain. Trimming removed 1 base from V and 2 bases from J, with 14 bases in between. CDR3 length: 16 residues. Germline CDR1 reads SGHVS; CDR2 reads FQNEAQ. CDR3 amino acids: CASSLGAGVLNTEAFF. The DNA of the CDR3 is TGTGCCAGCAGCTTAGGGGCGGGCGTACTAAACACTGAAGCTTTCTTT.